The 20 T cell receptor beta chains below were found in one sample sequenced in a study of blood T cell repertoires in COVID-19 (dated by TCRdb to the early 2020s). The library was produced with the immunoSEQ multiplex PCR assay. Not all clones reach the TCRdb copy of this immuneACCESS table, which keeps in-frame sequences only. Checked studies attribute under half of the gap to unresolved V genes and leave the rest unexplained. Counted in this sample were about 69,000 clones; more than 85% of them appeared once. The ten largest clones take up less than 6% of the sample. The specimen was peripheral blood. These receptors were collected from a woman aged 55-70 years with active COVID-19.

The chain joins TRBV2 to TRBJ2-2; 7 bases map to TRBD2. The germline gives CDR1 SNHLY, CDR2 FYNNEI. The length of the CDR3 is 14 residues. The ends lost 5 bases at V and 6 bases at J; junction bases unmatched: 6. The CDR3 bases are TGTGCCAGCAGTCCCGTAGCGGGCGCCGGGGAGCTGTTTTTT. Amino acids: CASSPVAGAGELFF. Filled out from reference TRBV2 and TRBJ2-2, the complete variable domain reads EPEVTQTPSHQVTQMGQEVILRCVPISNHLYFYWYRQILGQKVEFLVSFYNNEISEKSEIFDDQFSVERPDGSNFTLKIRSTKLEDSAMYFCASSPVAGAGELFFGEGSRLTVL.

V gene TRBV7-2 combines with J gene TRBJ2-1; D possibly corresponds to TRBD2 (6 bases). The germline V gene has CDR1 SGHTA and CDR2 FQGNSA. The CDR3 runs to 16 residues. Trimming shortened V by 3 bases and J by 4 bases, and 16 bases separated the two germline ends. CDR3 residues: CASSFIGSLLYNEQFF. The CDR3 region has the DNA TGTGCCAGCAGCTTCATCGGGAGCCTTTTATACAATGAGCAGTTCTTC.

The genes are TRBV9 and TRBJ1-2, with a weak D call TRBD1 (6 bases). The CDR3 runs 14 residues. The V gene's germline CDR1 is SGDLS and CDR2 YYNGEE. The germline V and J ends were trimmed by 0 bases and 4 bases, with 10 bases remaining between them. CDR3 sequence reads: CASSVGQGTYGYTF. The CDR3 DNA sequence: TGTGCCAGCAGCGTAGGGCAGGGGACCTATGGCTACACCTTC.

J is TRBJ2-7 and V is TRBV5-1; 10 bases match TRBD1. CDR1 is SGHRS, CDR2 YFSETQ, per germline. J lost 3 bases, V lost 0 bases, and 3 bases had no gene match. The CDR3 is 15 amino acids. CDR3 amino acids: CASSLETGGLYEQYF. The CDR3 DNA reads as TGCGCCAGCAGCTTGGAGACAGGGGGCCTCTACGAGCAGTACTTC.

This chain links TRBV5-1 with TRBJ1-2, with TRBD1 matching 7 bases. The CDR3 consists of 16 residues. V dropped 4 bases and J dropped 8; count of bases not matched to a gene: 17. Germline CDR1 reads SGHRS; CDR2 reads YFSETQ. CDR3 DNA sequence: TGCGCCAGCAGCGATCCTGGACAGGCCCCCTGGGAGGGCTACACCTTC. Amino acids: CASSDPGQAPWEGYTF.

V gene TRBV20-1 combines with J gene TRBJ2-3; D is unclear. Germline V gene lookup returns CDR1 DFQATT and CDR2 SNEGSKA (reference sequence). Trimming took off 3 bases at V and 2 bases at J, with 15 bases between the two ends. The CDR3 is made up of 15 amino acids. The CDR3 sequence: CSASKVGVLTDTQYF. The CDR3, as DNA: TGCAGTGCTAGTAAGGTCGGAGTTCTCACAGATACGCAGTATTTT.

This chain connects TRBV6-5 to TRBJ2-7; D perhaps matches TRBD1 (6 bases). Germline V gene lookup returns CDR1 MNHEY and CDR2 SVGAGI. V was clipped by 7 bases and J by 6 bases, with 19 bases between them. The CDR3 consists of 14 residues. The CDR3 region is CASIAKLRGSEQYF. The CDR3 DNA reads as TGTGCCAGCATCGCAAAACTCAGGGGAAGCGAGCAGTACTTC.

This sequence joins TRBV2 and TRBJ1-5, with 10 bases fitting TRBD1. Germline CDR1 and CDR2: SNHLY and FYNNEI. V shed 5 bases, J shed 1 base, and the junction held 8 bases outside the gene matches. CDR3 length: 17 amino acids. The CDR3 is CASSSGTGDRSNQPQHF. DNA of the CDR3: TGTGCCAGCAGTTCCGGGACAGGGGATAGGAGCAATCAGCCCCAGCATTTT.

The rearrangement uses TRBV25-1 and TRBJ2-1; perhaps TRBD2 as D (9 bases). V was pared by 4 bases and J by 4 bases, with 20 bases between. CDR1 and CDR2 (germline): MGHDK, SYGVNS. CDR3 length equals 17 residues. CDR3 region: CASSAQGASGIYNEQFF. The CDR3 DNA reads as TGTGCCAGCAGTGCTCAGGGGGCTAGCGGGATATACAATGAGCAGTTCTTC.

The V gene is TRBV7-9, the J gene TRBJ1-1; TRBD1 aligns across 8 bases. V lost 10 bases to trimming and J lost 1 base; unmatched junction nucleotides: 14. This CDR3 has 16 residues. Germline CDR1 SEHNR, CDR2 FQNEAQ (reference sequence). The CDR3 coding sequence is TGTGCCACCCAGGACTCCTTTGGGACAGGGAACACTGAAGCTTTCTTT. Translated: CATQDSFGTGNTEAFF.

In its sample, this clone was seen a few times. J is TRBJ1-6 and V is TRBV28; D not certain. V was cut by 6 bases and J by 7 bases, with 10 bases left in between. The CDR3 has 13 amino acids. In germline, CDR1 is MDHEN, CDR2 SYDVKM. CDR3 nucleotide sequence: TGTGCCAGCAGCGTCCACTGGAATTCACCCCTCCACTTT. Translating it yields CASSVHWNSPLHF.

The chain is built from TRBV6-5 and TRBJ2-5; D may be TRBD1 (6 bases). The V gene's germline CDR1 is MNHEY and CDR2 SVGAGI. V lost 6 bases to trimming and J lost 5 bases, with 13 bases between them. The CDR3 covers 13 residues. The CDR3 spells CASSAGVGETQYF. DNA of the CDR3: TGTGCCAGCAGCGCAGGGGTTGGGGAGACCCAGTACTTC.

This chain links TRBV7-2 with TRBJ2-7, with 9 nucleotides matching TRBD1. The CDR3 extends over 15 amino acids. Germline CDR1 is SGHTA and CDR2 is FQGNSA. J lost 4 bases, V lost 5 bases, and 9 bases had no gene match. The CDR3 loop is CASSPYSGQGYEQYF. CDR3 sequence (DNA): TGTGCCAGCAGCCCCTACTCCGGACAGGGGTACGAGCAGTACTTC. The full variable domain, rest sourced from reference TRBV7-2 and TRBJ2-7, is GAGVSQSPSNKVTEKGKDVELRCDPISGHTALYWYRQSLGQGLEFLIYFQGNSAPDKSGLPSDRFSAERTGGSVSTLTIQRTQQEDSAVYLCASSPYSGQGYEQYFGPGTRLTVT.

The chain uses TRBV7-2 and TRBJ1-1, with 7 bases aligning to TRBD1. This CDR3 spans 15 amino acids. The trim removed 5 bases at V and 5 bases at J, leaving 11 bases unmatched. Germline CDR1 is SGHTA and CDR2 is FQGNSA. The CDR3, as DNA: TGTGCCAGCAGCACCTACAGGGGCGGCCTTACTGAAGCTTTCTTT. Amino acids: CASSTYRGGLTEAFF.

This clone has only a few counts. V and J are TRBV7-2 and TRBJ2-7, with unresolved D. This CDR3 has 14 amino acids. Germline lookup yields CDR1 SGHTA and CDR2 FQGNSA. Trimming took off 2 bases at V and 3 bases at J, with 11 bases between the two ends. The CDR3 sequence is CASSLNGPNYEQYF. CDR3 bases: TGTGCCAGCAGCTTAAACGGTCCCAACTACGAGCAGTACTTC.

The chain employs TRBV6-5 and TRBJ2-3; D uncertain. From germline, CDR1 is MNHEY and CDR2 SVGAGI. Between the trimmed V and J ends, which lost 10 bases and 2 bases, there was a span of 19 bases. The CDR3 totals 15 residues. As DNA, the CDR3 is TGTGCCACCCGCTCGAGCCCGGAGCCCACAGATACGCAGTATTTT. Translated, it gives CATRSSPEPTDTQYF.

V is TRBV7-8 and J is TRBJ1-3, with D hard to call. Trimming cost V 4 bases and J 4 bases, with 8 bases left between them. This CDR3 region has 13 residues. Germline-derived CDR1 and CDR2 are SGHVS and FQNEAQ. CDR3 loop: CASSYTSGNTIYF. CDR3 DNA: TGTGCCAGCAGCTATACATCCGGAAACACCATATATTTT.

The chain links TRBV7-9 to TRBJ2-7, with TRBD2 as a possible D gene (7 bases). Trimming took off 4 bases at V and 3 bases at J, with 16 bases between the two ends. Germline CDR1 SEHNR, CDR2 FQNEAQ (reference sequence). The CDR3 contains 15 residues. CDR3 region: CASSSGDYLDYEQYF. The CDR3 DNA reads TGTGCCAGCAGCTCAGGGGACTACTTGGACTACGAGCAGTACTTC. The full variable domain, in which reference TRBV7-9 and TRBJ2-7 provide the parts outside the CDR3, is DTGVSQNPRHKITKRGQNVTFRCDPISEHNRLYWYRQTLGQGPEFLTYFQNEAQLEKSRLLSDRFSAERPKGSFSTLEIQRTEQGDSAMYLCASSSGDYLDYEQYFGPGTRLTVT.

The genes are TRBV6-1 and TRBJ2-6; the match to TRBD1 covers 7 bases. The CDR3 length is 16 residues. V lost 4 bases and J lost 0; bases outside the gene matches: 3. Germline CDR1 reads MNHNS; CDR2 reads SASEGT. In nucleotides, the CDR3 is TGTGCCAGCAGTGGCAGGGGGAGCTCTGGGGCCAACGTCCTGACTTTC. As protein: CASSGRGSSGANVLTF.

This chain joins TRBV6-4 and TRBJ2-1, with 7 nucleotides matching TRBD2. This CDR3 is 16 amino acids long. After removal of 4 bases from V and 5 bases from J, the junction contained 11 bases not matched to a gene. Germline assignment: CDR1 MRHNA and CDR2 SNTAGT. CDR3 in amino acids: CASSGWAGEPNNEQFF. The CDR3 DNA reads TGTGCCAGCAGTGGCTGGGCGGGAGAACCAAACAATGAGCAGTTCTTC.